One sample yielded the 8 T cell receptor beta chains listed below, sequenced in a study of blood T cell repertoires in COVID-19. Assay used: immunoSEQ multiplex PCR; TCRdb lists only in-frame clones, some missing. The sample lists under 200,000 clones; approximately 91% were seen once. Sequencing input: peripheral blood. These TCRs come from a man aged 18 to 35 with acute or convalescent COVID-19.

This clone was counted a single time. The chain has TRBV27 and TRBJ1-2; tentatively, D is TRBD1 (5 bases). Germline V CDR1 and CDR2: MNHEY, SMNVEV (reference sequence). V was clipped by 7 bases and J by 2 bases, with 14 bases between them. CDR3 size: 14 residues. CDR3 in DNA: TGTGCCAGCAAGGGGATTCAGCACAACTATGGCTACACCTTC. Translated: CASKGIQHNYGYTF.

V is TRBV3-1 (or the pseudogene TRBV3-2) and J is TRBJ1-2; no definite D call. This CDR3 is built from 12 residues. Germline values: CDR1 LGHDT, CDR2 YNNKEL (reference sequence). V was cut by 3 bases and J by 8 bases, with 10 bases left in between. The CDR3 coding sequence is TGTGCCAGCAGCCACGGGGTGAAAGGCTACACCTTC. Translation: CASSHGVKGYTF.

This clone was seen only a few times. The chain combines TRBV2 with TRBJ1-2; D gene unclear. The CDR3 runs 11 residues. Germline CDR1 and CDR2: SNHLY and FYNNEI. Trimming removed 6 bases from V and 8 bases from J, with 10 bases in between. The DNA for the CDR3 is TGTGCCAGCAGCTGGCAGGCGGGCTACACCTTC. Protein: CASSWQAGYTF.

The chain carries TRBV27 and TRBJ1-3; 9 bases are a match to TRBD1. Trimming cost V 4 bases and J 4 bases; bases outside gene matches: 5. This CDR3 has 15 residues. Germline V gives CDR1 MNHEY, CDR2 SMNVEV (reference sequence). The CDR3 sequence is CASSSPGTGGNTIYF. The CDR3 nucleotides are TGTGCCAGCAGTTCCCCCGGGACAGGGGGAAACACCATATATTTT.

A few counts support this clone. The V gene is TRBV25-1, the J gene TRBJ2-2, with D unresolved. This CDR3 is built from 14 residues. The V and J ends lost 7 bases and 4 bases respectively, with 13 bases between them. CDR1 and CDR2 from the germline V gene are MGHDK and SYGVNS. DNA of the CDR3: TGTGCCAGCATAAGTAGCTCCAGCACCGGGGAGCTGTTTTTT. Translated, it gives CASISSSSTGELFF. The complete variable domain, with remaining parts taken from reference TRBV25-1 and TRBJ2-2, reads EADIYQTPRYLVIGTGKKITLECSQTMGHDKMYWYQQDPGMELHLIHYSYGVNSTEKGDLSSESTVSRIRTEHFPLTLESARPSHTSQYLCASISSSSTGELFFGEGSRLTVL.

This chain joins TRBV5-8 and TRBJ2-5; TRBD2 matches 7 bases. The germline V gene encodes CDR1 SGHTS and CDR2 YDEGEE. This CDR3 comprises 15 residues. J lost 1 base, V lost 3 bases, and 6 bases had no gene match. CDR3 sequence reads: CASSSWGRVQETQYF. The CDR3 bases are TGTGCCAGCAGCTCCTGGGGGAGGGTCCAAGAGACCCAGTACTTC. The whole variable domain, filled in from reference TRBV5-8 and TRBJ2-5, reads EAGVTQSPTHLIKTRGQQATLRCSPISGHTSVYWYQQALGLGLQFLLWYDEGEERNRGNFPPRFSGRQFPNYSSELNVNALELEDSALYLCASSSWGRVQETQYFGPGTRLLVL.

V and J are TRBV7-2 and TRBJ1-1; a weak D match, TRBD1 (6 bases). V was pared by 5 bases and J by 0 bases, with 13 bases between. Germline V lookup: CDR1 SGHTA, CDR2 FQGNSA. The length of the CDR3 is 15 residues. CDR3 in amino acids: CASSPWTDMNTEAFF. For the CDR3, the DNA is TGTGCCAGCAGCCCGTGGACAGACATGAACACTGAAGCTTTCTTT.

This clone was counted once. This chain uses TRBV5-1 with TRBJ1-1; weak D call: TRBD1 (5 bases). This CDR3 spans 13 amino acids. With 4 bases removed from V and 0 bases from J, the gap between germline ends came to 7 bases. The germline gives CDR1 SGHRS, CDR2 YFSETQ. This CDR3 is CASSIQVNTEAFF. The CDR3 DNA reads as TGCGCCAGCAGCATACAGGTGAACACTGAAGCTTTCTTT.